This TCR beta chain was sequenced during a study of shared clonotypes between healthy human individuals (dated by TCRdb to 2019 to 2021). For the wider study: The cohort comprised two women and a few men aged 18 to 49 years. For each donor, three plates each were used for CD4 naive and CD4 memory, two plates were used for CD8 naive, and one plate was used for CD8 memory. To estimate repertoire size and how much clonotype sharing occurs between individuals, the study deeply sequenced the blood TCR repertoires of about 5 healthy adults. Libraries were prepared and TCR repertoires were sequenced by different laboratories using diverse techniques, in order to increase sequencing depth and limit assay-specific biases. Each donor's leukapheresis produced roughly between roughly 0.94 and 9.5 billion PBMCs.

Concerning this clone: What antigen it recognizes has not been identified. One base away there is no much larger clone; base qualities are not given.

The V end gives up 4 bases and the J end 5 bases, leaving 2 bases in the junction not matched to a gene. The germline V gene yields SGHDN for CDR1 and FVKESK for CDR2. The CDR3 measures 12 amino acids from cysteine to phenylalanine. The CDR3 DNA has 36 bases and is translated from base 1. The full study reports these points: Sampling was restricted to blood, and TCR repertoires in tissue are likely to differ from TCR repertoires in blood. Higher generation probabilities were observed for clonotypes shared by all four sorted-subset donors than for non-shared clonotypes. Incomplete sequencing was indicated by rarefaction of sorted-subset datasets, despite the large sequencing depth. When several donors were compared, the shared fraction of clonotypes was about 5.4% for naive CD4, less than 4% for naive CD8, 2.3% for memory CD4, and around 0.37% for memory CD8. Naive subsets generally had larger estimated clonotype richness than memory subsets did. The small number of donors limited the genetic and exposure-history diversity represented. Pairwise subsampling led to the expectation that sequencing depth would affect the degree of clonotype sharing among donors.

TCR CDR3 regions were amplified from genomic DNA by multiplex PCR using the deep immunoSEQ assay. Genomic DNA extracted from each cell subset was distributed evenly over all wells of several immunoSEQ 96-well plates, and each plate served as one replicate. For sorted subsets, about 210 ng of genomic DNA, equivalent to 30,000 or so T cell genomes, went into each replicate PCR. Purified libraries were measured with a Qubit 3.0 fluorometer, size-checked on a Bioanalyzer 2100, and measured again with the KAPA Library Quantification kit. Every immunoSEQ 96-well plate was sequenced on a dedicated single-read 150-cycle Illumina NextSeq 550 flow cell. Turning to the authors' computational methods: Because the immunoSEQ output held only junctional sequences and lacked quality scores, the filtering could not match the filtering applied to full-length reads. To assign V/J genes and CDR3, sequences were annotated against IMGT germline references using PyIR, a Python wrapper for IgBLAST v1.9. Reads were filtered out if the reads had weak V/J assignments (E-value above 1e-6), no CDR3, stop codons, out-of-frame junctions, or ambiguous translated residues. V3J clonotypes were defined as sequences sharing the same inferred V gene, J gene, and CDR3 amino acid sequence. To compute the percentage overlap between repertoires, the number of shared unique clonotypes was divided by the size of the smaller repertoire. Repertoire richness was assessed with RTK rarefaction, the Chao1 estimator, and Recon v2.1 estimates of unobserved clonotypes. Generation probabilities were computed with OLGA for all TCRbeta clonotypes obtained by the gDNA method from a few donors. As stored in TCRdb, this immuneACCESS dataset retains in-frame rearrangements with V and J assigned. A fraction of the clones does not appear; measured against another copy, unresolved V genes explain less than half of the discrepancy, and the remainder lacks a known reason. The V and J calls and clone size are taken from that table; D and trimming were inferred from the DNA. In this sample the table shows nearly 2 million clones, less than 95% of which occur a single time. The ten largest clones capture 1% to 1.5% of the sample.

CD8 naive samples consisted of CD45RO-negative cells that were positively selected for CCR7, yielding a CD45RA+CCR7+ population without TemRA cells. Healthy HIV-negative adults with no recently reported acute infections or vaccinations were included as donors. Every donor was a Caucasian adult residing in Nashville, Tennessee, USA. Blood was collected by leukapheresis, and PBMCs were isolated by Ficoll-Histopaque density gradient centrifugation and then cryopreserved in liquid nitrogen vapor phase. Purity and quantity of every magnetically sorted T cell population were checked by analytical flow cytometry. Genomic DNA was isolated from each sorted fraction and quantified by UV absorbance on a Nanodrop 2000c.

The chain uses TRBV14 and TRBJ2-7, with TRBD2 identical over 7 junction bases. The sequencing sample was made of naive CD8+ T cells sorted from blood. The intended sense of this specimen's cell subset or site label: CD45RA+CCR7+. This receptor was identified in a man younger than 30 in good health. The CDR3: CASSPGTNEQYF. The DNA sequence is given as TGTGCCAGCAGCCCCGGGACTAACGAGCAGTACTTC.